The subject of this entry is one T cell receptor beta chain. No antigen is known for it. This specimen belongs to a study of monozygotic twins with inflammatory bowel disease. The CDR3 has 12 amino acids. CDR1 is DFQATT and CDR2 is SNEGSKA in the germline V gene (reference sequence). Overall study findings and caveats: Immunosuppressive treatments were not uniform, and this may have added variability to patient repertoires.

From the 5' RACE reads, TCRdb lists one entry per CDR3 protein and no DNA. The sample spans 150,000 to 200,000 distinct CDR3 sequences; the ten largest clones claim 7.4%. The clonotype was recovered from a human donor with ulcerative colitis or Crohn's disease, or a healthy co-twin of an affected twin (not recorded which). The V call is TRBV20-1, the J call TRBJ2-3; checking the TCRdb D call of TRBD1 is not possible without DNA. The sequenced material came from blood. The CDR3 here is CRPGPSADTQYF.